The 19 T cell receptor beta chains below come from one sample, sequenced in a study of T cells after yellow fever vaccination. From the 5' RACE reads, TCRdb called clonotypes with MiXCR, one entry per CDR3 protein. The sample consists of 310,000 or so distinct CDR3 sequences, approximately 3.9% of them appearing once. The material was PBMCs, obtained on the day of the yellow fever booster vaccination. Receptors were obtained from a man between 18 and 29 years old who received the YFV17D yellow fever vaccine.

This chain connects TRBV12-3 or TRBV12-4 to TRBJ1-5; D uncertain. Trimming removed 3 bases from V and 4 bases from J, with 7 bases in between. This CDR3 has 13 residues. The CDR3 is CASSLIENQPQHF. As DNA, the CDR3 is TGTGCCAGCAGTTTGATAGAAAATCAGCCCCAGCATTTT.

This clonotype was counted ten times or more. V is TRBV4-1 and J is TRBJ2-5, with D perhaps TRBD2 (5 bases). The germline gives CDR1 MGHRA, CDR2 YSYEKL. The CDR3 covers 16 residues. Trimming removed 3 bases from V and 3 bases from J, with 17 bases in between. The CDR3 sequence is CASSHWKAASKETQYF. CDR3 bases: TGCGCCAGCAGCCATTGGAAAGCGGCCTCCAAAGAGACCCAGTACTTC.

This chain uses TRBV20-1 with TRBJ1-2; D is unresolved. Looked up from germline, CDR1 is DFQATT and CDR2 is SNEGSKA (reference sequence). V was trimmed by 3 bases and J by 1 base, leaving 6 bases between them. CDR3 length equals 12 residues. The CDR3 protein is CSARESNYGYTF. In DNA form, the CDR3 reads TGCAGTGCTAGGGAGAGTAACTATGGCTACACCTTC.

This clonotype was picked up a small number of times. The V and J genes are TRBV7-6 and TRBJ1-6, with 8 bases matching TRBD1. This CDR3 contains 16 residues. V was clipped by 5 bases and J by 0 bases; unmatched bases: 3. Germline V gene sequence: CDR1 SGHVS, CDR2 FNYEAQ. CDR3 sequence: CASSRDRSSYNSPLHF. CDR3 DNA sequence: TGTGCCAGCAGCCGGGACAGGAGCTCCTATAATTCACCCCTCCACTTT.

This chain links TRBV25-1 with TRBJ1-2; 11 bases agree with TRBD1. The CDR3 runs 18 residues. Per germline, CDR1 MGHDK and CDR2 SYGVNS. V shed 3 bases and J 0 bases; nucleotides not matched to a gene: 9. CDR3 protein: CASSDFGTGGRANYGYTF. In DNA form, the CDR3 reads TGTGCCAGCAGTGACTTTGGGACAGGGGGGAGGGCTAACTATGGCTACACCTTC.

This clonotype was recorded at least ten times. The chain joins TRBV7-2 to TRBJ2-4; D possibly corresponds to TRBD2 (7 bases). This CDR3 has 16 residues. Per germline, CDR1 SGHTA and CDR2 FQGNSA. Trimming took off 6 bases at V and 9 bases at J, with 24 bases between the two ends. The CDR3 DNA is TGTGCCAGCAGTCAGAGGGGGGGGCAGGGTGGCGGCATTCAGTACTTC. As protein: CASSQRGGQGGGIQYF.

The rearrangement joins TRBV7-2 to TRBJ2-1, with D unresolved. The CDR3 is 15 amino acids. Trimming pared 1 base from V and 0 bases from J, leaving 7 bases between. CDR1 and CDR2 (germline): SGHTA, FQGNSA. The CDR3 sequence: CASSLVGDSYNEQFF. DNA for the CDR3: TGTGCCAGCAGCTTAGTCGGCGACTCCTACAATGAGCAGTTCTTC.

This clonotype has at least ten counts. The rearrangement uses TRBV20-1 and TRBJ1-1; the D gene is possibly TRBD1 (5 bases). Germline loops: CDR1 DFQATT, CDR2 SNEGSKA (reference sequence). The CDR3 is 15 amino acids. The ends were cut back, 4 bases at V and 0 bases at J, with 15 bases in the middle. Written as DNA, the CDR3 is TGCAGTGCTACGGACCCCCGAGGGGTGAACACTGAAGCTTTCTTT. Its translation: CSATDPRGVNTEAFF.

The gene calls are TRBV19 and TRBJ1-4; D perhaps matches TRBD1 (5 bases). Germline loops: CDR1 LNHDA, CDR2 SQIVND (reference sequence). V was cut by 6 bases and J by 0 bases, with 11 bases left in between. This CDR3 contains 15 residues. CDR3 nucleotides: TGTGCCAGTAGCCGCAGGGACGCAACTAATGAAAAACTGTTTTTT. Its translation: CASSRRDATNEKLFF.

This clonotype was seen repeatedly, ten times or more. The V gene is TRBV4-2, the J gene TRBJ2-5; 12 nucleotides agree with TRBD2. This CDR3 region has 16 residues. V shed 1 base, J shed 4 bases, and the junction held 4 bases outside the gene matches. Germline V gene data show CDR1 as LGHNA and CDR2 as YNFKEQ. The CDR3 DNA reads as TGTGCCAGCAGCCAAGGGGCTAGCGGGGGGGCAGAGACCCAGTACTTC. It yields the protein CASSQGASGGAETQYF.

Many counts were recorded for this clonotype. DNA of the CDR3: TGTGCCAGCAGCAACAGGGAAAGCTATGGCTACACCTTC. This sequence encodes CASSNRESYGYTF. The J gene is TRBJ1-2, the V gene TRBV12-3 or TRBV12-4; D may be TRBD1 (6 bases). V was pared by 6 bases and J by 4 bases, with 12 bases between. This CDR3 has 13 amino acids.

The chain uses TRBV29-1 and TRBJ2-3; D might be TRBD1 (5 bases). Germline CDR1 SQVTM, CDR2 ANQGSEA. The CDR3 is made up of 12 amino acids. V was shortened by 6 bases and J by 2 bases, with 9 bases between the two germline ends. CDR3 residues: CSVDTATDTQYF. DNA for the CDR3: TGCAGCGTGGACACAGCCACAGATACGCAGTATTTT.

The chain combines TRBV5-1 with TRBJ2-3; D is unresolved. Germline CDR1 and CDR2: SGHRS and YFSETQ. Deletions cut 1 base from V and 5 bases from J, with 14 bases between. The CDR3 extends over 15 amino acids. The CDR3: CASSLSLVAGDTQYF. Written as DNA, the CDR3 is TGCGCCAGCAGCTTGAGTTTGGTAGCTGGAGATACGCAGTATTTT.

The sample holds a few counts of this clonotype. The chain joins TRBV5-5 to TRBJ2-2, with 9 bases fitting TRBD1. This CDR3 comprises 16 residues. CDR1 is SGHKS and CDR2 is YYEKEE in the germline V gene (reference sequence). J was trimmed by 4 bases and V by 2 bases; bases with no gene match: 6. This chain's CDR3 is CASSFGDRVATGELFF. Written as DNA, the CDR3 is TGTGCCAGCAGCTTTGGGGACAGGGTGGCCACCGGGGAGCTGTTTTTT.

This clonotype was seen only a few times. The chain links TRBV10-3 to TRBJ2-2; a possible D gene is TRBD2 (6 bases). V was shortened by 4 bases and J by 3 bases, with 9 bases between the two germline ends. The V gene's germline CDR1 is ENHRY and CDR2 SYGVKD. This CDR3 comprises 14 residues. The CDR3 loop is CAISARGDTGELFF. The CDR3 DNA sequence: TGTGCCATCAGTGCGCGGGGCGACACCGGGGAGCTGTTTTTT.

This clonotype came up many times. The gene calls are TRBV7-9 and TRBJ2-2, with 11 bases identical to TRBD2. The CDR3 length is 15 residues. Germline lookup yields CDR1 SEHNR and CDR2 FQNEAQ (reference sequence). The V segment lost 5 bases and the J segment 4 bases; nucleotides outside the gene matches: 3. The CDR3 nucleotides read TGTGCCAGCAGCCGGACTAGCGGGTTCACCGGGGAGCTGTTTTTT. Translated: CASSRTSGFTGELFF.

This clonotype showed up just a few times. CDR3 in amino acids: CASSLGRHGVGANVLTF. The CDR3 DNA reads as TGTGCCAGCAGTCTCGGTCGGCACGGGGTTGGGGCCAACGTCCTGACTTTC. This chain uses TRBV28 with TRBJ2-6; a weak D match, TRBD2 (5 bases). The CDR3 loop spans 17 amino acids. Germline assignment: CDR1 MDHEN and CDR2 SYDVKM. V shed 5 bases and J shed 3 bases, with 17 bases lying between them.

This clonotype appeared many times. V is TRBV6-2 or TRBV6-3 and J is TRBJ2-1; 8 bases are a match to TRBD1. From germline, CDR1 is MNHEY and CDR2 SVGEGT. The V segment lost 6 bases and the J segment 5 bases; nucleotides outside the gene matches: 3. There are 13 residues in the CDR3. CDR3 in amino acids: CASSLGQDNEQFF. The CDR3 nucleotides are TGTGCCAGCAGCTTGGGACAGGACAATGAGCAGTTCTTC.

This clonotype was seen more than once but under ten times. The chain has TRBV2 and TRBJ2-3; D is perhaps TRBD1 (5 bases). With 3 bases removed from V and 1 base from J, the gap between germline ends came to 11 bases. The CDR3 covers 15 residues. The germline CDR1 and CDR2 sequences are SNHLY and FYNNEI. The CDR3 sequence is CASSDSTGRTDTQYF. In DNA, the CDR3 is TGTGCCAGCAGTGATAGCACAGGACGCACAGATACGCAGTATTTT.